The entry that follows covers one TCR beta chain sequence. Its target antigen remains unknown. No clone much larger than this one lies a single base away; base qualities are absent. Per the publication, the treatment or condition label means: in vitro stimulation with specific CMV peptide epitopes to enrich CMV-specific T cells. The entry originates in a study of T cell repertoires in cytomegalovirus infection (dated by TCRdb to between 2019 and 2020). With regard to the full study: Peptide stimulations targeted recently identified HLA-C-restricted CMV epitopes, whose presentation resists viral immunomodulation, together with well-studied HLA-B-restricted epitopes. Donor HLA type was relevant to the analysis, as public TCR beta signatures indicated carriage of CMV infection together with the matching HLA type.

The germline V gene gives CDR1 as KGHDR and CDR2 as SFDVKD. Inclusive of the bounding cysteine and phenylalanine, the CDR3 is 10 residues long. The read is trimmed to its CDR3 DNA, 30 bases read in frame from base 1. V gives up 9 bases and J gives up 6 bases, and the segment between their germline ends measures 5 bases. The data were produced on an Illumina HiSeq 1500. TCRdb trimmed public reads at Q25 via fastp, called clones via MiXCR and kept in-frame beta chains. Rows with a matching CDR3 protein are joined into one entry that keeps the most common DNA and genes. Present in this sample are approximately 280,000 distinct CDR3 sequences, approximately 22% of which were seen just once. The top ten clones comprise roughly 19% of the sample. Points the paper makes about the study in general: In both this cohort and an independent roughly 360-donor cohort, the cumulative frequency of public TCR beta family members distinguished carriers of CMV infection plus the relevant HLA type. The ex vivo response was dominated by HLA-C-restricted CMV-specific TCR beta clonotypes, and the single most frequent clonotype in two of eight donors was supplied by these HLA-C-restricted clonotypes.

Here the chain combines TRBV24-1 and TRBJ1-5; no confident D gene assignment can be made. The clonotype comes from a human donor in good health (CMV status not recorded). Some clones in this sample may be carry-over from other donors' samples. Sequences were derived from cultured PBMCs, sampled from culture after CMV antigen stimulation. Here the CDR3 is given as CATLLQPQHF. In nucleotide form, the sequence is TGTGCCACCCTACTTCAGCCCCAGCATTTT.